This TCR beta chain comes out of a study of cytotoxic CD8 clonotypes in ibrutinib-treated CLL. Across the study: The group held roughly ten relapsed/refractory and under 16 treatment-naive patients, with under 18 IGHV unmutated.

Assay used: immunoSEQ multiplex PCR; TCRdb lists only in-frame clones, some missing. The sample yields approximately 190,000 clones, about four fifths seen once. The V end was cut by 5 bases, the J end by 1 base, with 19 bases between. The CDR3 is 17 residues long. Germline V gene lookup returns CDR1 SGHVS and CDR2 FQNEAQ. The input for sequencing was PBMCs, taken after 12 months of ibrutinib treatment. The source is a human donor with chronic lymphocytic leukemia. V gene TRBV7-8 combines with J gene TRBJ2-3; D might be TRBD1 (5 bases). CDR3 nucleotide sequence: TGTGCCAGCAGCCTTAGAGCCTGGGGCGCCCGCACAGATACGCAGTATTTT. Translated: CASSLRAWGARTDTQYF.